Presented here are 18 T cell receptor beta chains from one specimen sequenced in a study of regulatory T cells in long-lasting Graves disease. Arm-PCR of CDR3 regions and iRepertoire HTBI primers were used to build TCR beta libraries. One entry per CDR3 protein results from TCRdb running MiXCR on the multiplex PCR reads. This sample carries about 300,000 distinct CDR3 sequences, more than 20% of them seen once, and the ten largest clones take roughly 50%. Stated time point: persistent/refractory GD, antithyroid drugs over 5 years with positive TRAb. Extracted PBMC RNA gave rise to the TCR library. The input for sequencing was peripheral blood mononuclear cells (PBMCs), taken when the disease was refractory, from a patient treated with antithyroid drugs. The receptors were sampled from a female donor with Graves disease.

In this sample, this clonotype turned up many times. The chain is built from TRBV6-1 and TRBJ2-5; 13 bases are shared with TRBD2. V lost 5 bases, J lost 4 bases, and 7 bases stayed unmatched. This CDR3 is built from 16 residues. CDR1 is MNHNS and CDR2 is SASEGT in the germline V gene. CDR3 in DNA: TGTGCCAGCAGTCCCCTCGGACTAGCGGGAGTAGAGACCCAGTACTTC. Its protein product is CASSPLGLAGVETQYF.

This clonotype was observed many times. V and J are TRBV27 and TRBJ2-3; 8 bases align to TRBD2. J gave up 0 bases and V 6 bases, and 8 bases lay outside the gene matches. The CDR3 runs 16 residues. CDR1 is MNHEY, CDR2 SMNVEV, per germline (reference sequence). CDR3 DNA: TGTGCCAGCAGCCAATCGGGGGGGACTAGCACAGATACGCAGTATTTT. Its protein is CASSQSGGTSTDTQYF.

The rearrangement joins TRBV6-2 or TRBV6-3 to TRBJ1-2; D may be TRBD1 (5 bases). Trimming took 7 bases from V and 2 from J, leaving 17 bases between them. The CDR3 sequence is 15 residues long. The V gene's germline CDR1 is MNHEY and CDR2 SVGEGT. CDR3 residues: CASTLRTTANYGYTF. The CDR3 nucleotides read TGTGCCAGCACGCTCCGGACGACAGCGAACTATGGCTACACCTTC.

This clonotype was counted ten times or more. V is TRBV18 and J is TRBJ1-2; possible D gene TRBD1, 5 bases. The V end was cut by 6 bases, the J end by 8 bases, with 31 bases between. This CDR3 has 18 residues. Germline CDR1 and CDR2: KGHSH and LQKENI. CDR3 bases: TGTGCCAGCTCCCCGCCGTCGACTGGAGCAGTGTTCCAGGGCGGCTACACCTTC. Its protein product is CASSPPSTGAVFQGGYTF.

To note about this clonotype: A junction boundary mismatches the germline segment, possibly from a read error. The chain combines TRBV6-5 with TRBJ1-4; D perhaps matches TRBD1 (5 bases). CDR3 length: 13 residues. In germline, CDR1 is MNHEY, CDR2 SVGAGI. The CDR3 bases are TGTGCCAGCAGTTACTCGGGACGTGAAAATCTGTTTTTT. It is translated as CASSYSGRENLFF.

There are many counts of this clonotype. The chain has TRBV28 and TRBJ2-7, with 8 positions matching TRBD2. The germline V gene has CDR1 MDHEN and CDR2 SYDVKM. Trimming at V came to 7 bases and at J to 3 bases, leaving 5 bases not matched to a gene. The CDR3 extends over 13 amino acids. CDR3: CASKSGRFYEQYF. DNA for the CDR3: TGTGCCAGCAAAAGCGGGAGATTCTACGAGCAGTACTTC.

Concerning this clonotype itself: A clone one base away is much larger, so this may be a read error. This CDR3 fails to terminate in the conserved phenylalanine or tryptophan, so it likely reflects a read error. This chain links TRBV6-2 or TRBV6-3 with TRBJ2-2; D tentatively reads TRBD1 or TRBD2 (5 bases each). Germline lookup yields CDR1 MNHEY and CDR2 SVGEGT. The CDR3 has 16 amino acids. Trimming took off 4 bases at V and 4 bases at J, with 16 bases between the two ends. The CDR3 region has the DNA TGTGCCAGCAGTTTAAACCCCGGGACGAGCACCGGGGAGCTGTTTCTT. Amino acid sequence: CASSLNPGTSTGELFL.

The V gene is TRBV14, the J gene TRBJ2-2; TRBD1 agrees at 9 bases. The CDR3 loop spans 17 amino acids. Per germline, CDR1 SGHDN and CDR2 FVKESK. Germline trimming cut 7 bases from V and 0 bases from J; bases unmatched to any gene: 9. The CDR3 spells CASNIGTGNPNTGELFF. In nucleotides, the CDR3 is TGTGCCAGCAACATCGGGACAGGGAACCCGAACACCGGGGAGCTGTTTTTT.

This clonotype was recorded at least ten times. The chain has TRBV28 and TRBJ2-7; TRBD2 agrees at 9 bases. CDR3 length equals 15 residues. V shed 6 bases and J 3 bases; nucleotides not matched to a gene: 9. Germline-derived CDR1 and CDR2 are MDHEN and SYDVKM. CDR3 amino acids: CASRAGLALNYEQYF. The CDR3, as DNA: TGTGCCAGCAGAGCCGGACTAGCGCTTAACTACGAGCAGTACTTC.

This clonotype was found a few times. This chain joins TRBV20-1 and TRBJ2-7; the match to TRBD1 covers 8 bases. The CDR3 is 14 amino acids. The germline CDR1 and CDR2 sequences are DFQATT and SNEGSKA (reference sequence). Trimming took 3 bases from V and 4 from J; bases not matched to a gene: 8. The CDR3 sequence is CSASRAGGEYEQYF. CDR3 DNA: TGCAGTGCTAGTAGGGCAGGGGGCGAGTACGAGCAGTACTTC.

This clonotype was recorded a few times. This chain connects TRBV28 to TRBJ1-6; TRBD1 is a possible D gene (5 bases). The V gene's germline CDR1 is MDHEN and CDR2 SYDVKM. V was pared by 6 bases and J by 4 bases, with 10 bases between. The CDR3 is 14 residues long. CDR3 amino acids: CASRTDYYNSPLHF. The CDR3 coding sequence is TGTGCCAGCAGGACAGACTATTATAATTCACCCCTCCACTTT.

This clonotype was counted ten times or more. The V gene is TRBV24-1, the J gene TRBJ2-7, with 9 bases aligning to TRBD1. The CDR3 covers 18 residues. Per the germline V gene, CDR1 is KGHDR and CDR2 is SFDVKD. With V trimmed by 1 base and J by 3 bases, 12 bases remained unmatched. DNA of the CDR3: TGTGCCACCAGTGATTTAGGGACAGGGATCAATCCCTACTACGAGCAGTACTTC. Its translation: CATSDLGTGINPYYEQYF.

J is TRBJ2-7 and V is TRBV20-1; 9 bases fit TRBD2. The V gene's germline CDR1 is DFQATT and CDR2 SNEGSKA (reference sequence). The CDR3 is 16 amino acids. Unmatched junction bases numbered 17, after V lost 5 bases and J lost 6 bases. CDR3 region: CSARGASGKSGGEQYF. DNA for the CDR3: TGCAGTGCTCGGGGGGCTAGCGGGAAAAGTGGGGGCGAGCAGTACTTC.

The J gene is TRBJ2-7, the V gene TRBV7-9; no reliable D call. CDR1 is SEHNR and CDR2 is FQNEAQ in the germline V gene (reference sequence). The length of the CDR3 is 14 residues. The ends were cut back, 4 bases at V and 5 bases at J, with 15 bases in the middle. This CDR3 reads CASSSNLVAHEQYF. In DNA, the CDR3 is TGTGCCAGCAGCTCAAATCTAGTAGCCCACGAGCAGTACTTC.

This chain uses TRBV18 with TRBJ1-2, with D possibly matching TRBD1 (6 bases). Trimming removed 1 base at V and 3 bases at J, with 9 bases between. The V gene's germline CDR1 is KGHSH and CDR2 LQKENI. CDR3 size: 14 residues. The CDR3 DNA sequence: TGTGCCAGCTCACCACAACAGGGCGACTATGGCTACACCTTC. This translates into CASSPQQGDYGYTF.

The genes are TRBV5-1 and TRBJ2-7; TRBD2 agrees at 11 bases. Germline-derived CDR1 and CDR2 are SGHRS and YFSETQ. CDR3 length equals 18 residues. V shed 2 bases and J 2 bases; nucleotides not matched to a gene: 12. This CDR3 is CASSLGRKTSGITYEQYF. The CDR3 DNA reads TGCGCCAGCAGCTTAGGGAGAAAGACTAGCGGGATTACCTACGAGCAGTACTTC.

The CDR3 DNA follows: TGTGCCAGCAGTTTGGGACTGGATTCACCCCTCCACTTT. Protein sequence: CASSLGLDSPLHF. The rearrangement links TRBV12-3 or TRBV12-4 to TRBJ1-6; TRBD1 might be the D (5 bases). The CDR3 covers 13 residues. Trimming left V 3 bases short and J 8 bases short, with 8 bases between.

The chain couples TRBV19 to TRBJ1-5; TRBD1 aligns across 7 bases. Germline V gives CDR1 LNHDA, CDR2 SQIVND (reference sequence). The V and J ends lost 3 bases and 6 bases, in that order; junction bases with no gene match: 5. The CDR3 extends over 14 amino acids. The CDR3 DNA reads as TGTGCCAGTAGTATTGGGACAGTCGGTCAGCCCCAGCATTTT. It is translated as CASSIGTVGQPQHF.